Presented here are 20 T cell receptor beta chains from one specimen sequenced in a study of T cells after yellow fever vaccination. Each CDR3 protein is one row after TCRdb ran MiXCR on the 5' RACE reads. The sample lists about 350,000 distinct CDR3 sequences, 7% to 9% seen once, with roughly a sixth in the top ten. The starting material was PBMCs, obtained roughly seven weeks after the first yellow fever vaccination. These receptors were obtained from a man between 18 and 35 years old who received the YFV17D yellow fever vaccine.

The genes are TRBV29-1 and TRBJ1-2; D is perhaps TRBD1 (6 bases). Germline CDR1 is SQVTM and CDR2 is ANQGSEA. V lost 3 bases to trimming and J lost 4 bases, with 12 bases between them. This CDR3 region has 13 residues. The CDR3 DNA is TGCAGCGTTGAGGGGCAGGGGCTCTATGGCTACACCTTC. This encodes CSVEGQGLYGYTF.

This chain links TRBV14 with TRBJ1-6; D unclear. CDR3 length: 16 residues. The V end was cut by 1 base, the J end by 10 bases, with 17 bases between. CDR1 SGHDN and CDR2 FVKESK come from the germline V gene. CDR3 sequence (DNA): TGTGCCAGCAGCCAAGTAGCAGGATACCTGGGATCACCCCTCCACTTT. Protein sequence: CASSQVAGYLGSPLHF.

CDR3 sequence (DNA): TGCAGTGCTAGAGGATCCGAGACAGAAACCTACGAGCAGTACTTC. Residues: CSARGSETETYEQYF. This chain uses TRBV20-1 with TRBJ2-7, with D perhaps TRBD1 (5 bases). Trimming shortened V by 1 base and J by 2 bases, and 15 bases separated the two germline ends. The CDR3 extends over 15 amino acids. Germline V gives CDR1 DFQATT, CDR2 SNEGSKA (reference sequence).

This clonotype came up a few times. The rearrangement links TRBV7-9 to TRBJ1-1; D ambiguous. The CDR3 is 15 residues long. The germline V gene encodes CDR1 SEHNR and CDR2 FQNEAQ (reference sequence). V shed 4 bases and J shed 2 bases, with 14 bases lying between them. The DNA for the CDR3 is TGTGCCAGCAGCTCTCCGTTCAGGCGAAACACTGAAGCTTTCTTT. Its translation: CASSSPFRRNTEAFF.

The chain is built from TRBV5-1 and TRBJ1-1; weak D call: TRBD1 (5 bases). Trimming took off 2 bases at V and 5 bases at J, with 13 bases between the two ends. Germline loops: CDR1 SGHRS, CDR2 YFSETQ. This CDR3 has 14 residues. This chain's CDR3 is CASSLPRGGTEAFF. As DNA, the CDR3 is TGCGCCAGCAGCTTACCTCGGGGGGGGACTGAAGCTTTCTTT. The full variable domain, with the rest looked up from reference TRBV5-1 and TRBJ1-1, is KAGVTQTPRYLIKTRGQQVTLSCSPISGHRSVSWYQQTPGQGLQFLFEYFSETQRNKGNFPGRFSGRQFSNSRSEMNVSTLELGDSALYLCASSLPRGGTEAFFGQGTRLTVV.

The V call is TRBV11-2, the J call TRBJ1-4; no definite D call. The germline gives CDR1 SGHAT, CDR2 FQNNGV. CDR3 length equals 15 residues. V was cut by 4 bases and J by 4 bases, with 13 bases left in between. The CDR3 DNA sequence: TGTGCCAGCAGCTCCGCGATGGGCGTTAATGAAAAACTGTTTTTT. It specifies CASSSAMGVNEKLFF.

The genes are TRBV5-1 and TRBJ2-7; possibly TRBD1 for D (6 bases). V was trimmed by 2 bases and J by 3 bases, leaving 9 bases between them. Germline loops: CDR1 SGHRS, CDR2 YFSETQ. The CDR3 sequence is 13 residues long. The CDR3 reads CASSFGQYYEQYF. CDR3 sequence (DNA): TGCGCCAGCAGCTTCGGACAGTACTACGAGCAGTACTTC.

This clonotype was observed a few times. The chain has TRBV29-1 and TRBJ2-1; 9 bases are shared with TRBD2. CDR1 is SQVTM and CDR2 is ANQGSEA in the germline V gene. The CDR3 is 14 residues long. Trimming at V came to 5 bases and at J to 4 bases, leaving 6 bases not matched to a gene. CDR3 sequence (DNA): TGCAGCGTTCAGCGGACTAGCGAATACAATGAGCAGTTCTTC. It is translated as CSVQRTSEYNEQFF.

This clonotype was detected many times. The rearrangement uses TRBV7-3 and TRBJ2-7; D is ambiguous. The CDR3 consists of 13 residues. V lost 6 bases to trimming and J lost 0 bases, with 9 bases between them. CDR1 is SGHTA and CDR2 is FQGTGA in the germline V gene. Written as DNA, the CDR3 is TGTGCCAGCAGTTTAGGCCCCTCCTACGAGCAGTACGTC. It yields the protein CASSLGPSYEQYV.

The chain couples TRBV20-1 to TRBJ1-2, with D unclear. The CDR3 consists of 13 residues. Between the trimmed V and J ends, which lost 4 bases and 4 bases, there was a span of 13 bases. In germline, CDR1 is DFQATT, CDR2 SNEGSKA (reference sequence). CDR3 sequence (DNA): TGCAGTGCTACGGACGGAACGGCCTATGGCTACACCTTC. It encodes CSATDGTAYGYTF.

This clonotype appeared a few times. This chain links TRBV20-1 with TRBJ2-1, with D possibly being TRBD1 (5 bases). V lost 0 bases to trimming and J lost 3 bases, with 9 bases between them. The V gene's germline CDR1 is DFQATT and CDR2 SNEGSKA (reference sequence). This CDR3 is built from 14 residues. This CDR3 reads CSARERQYYNEQFF. CDR3 DNA: TGCAGTGCTAGAGAAAGACAGTACTACAATGAGCAGTTCTTC.

The chain joins TRBV6-2 or TRBV6-3 to TRBJ2-1; 12 bases line up with TRBD2. The V segment lost 7 bases and the J segment 9 bases; nucleotides outside the gene matches: 13. Per germline, CDR1 MNHEY and CDR2 SVGEGT. The CDR3 extends over 16 amino acids. In nucleotides, the CDR3 is TGTGCCAGCAAACAAACACCTAGCGGGGGGGGGACTGAGCAGTTCTTC. Its translation: CASKQTPSGGGTEQFF.

This clonotype was recorded only once. CDR3 sequence reads: CASSSTGQGFREQYF. CDR3 nucleotides: TGTGCCAGCAGCTCGACGGGACAGGGGTTTCGGGAGCAGTACTTC. V usage is TRBV5-6 and J usage is TRBJ2-7, with 10 bases fitting TRBD1. The CDR3 is 15 residues long. The V segment lost 3 bases and the J segment 7 bases; nucleotides outside the gene matches: 10. Germline V gene lookup returns CDR1 SGHDT and CDR2 YYEEEE.

This clonotype was observed at least ten times. The chain employs TRBV5-1 and TRBJ2-3, with D unclear. There are 15 residues in the CDR3. Per the germline V gene, CDR1 is SGHRS and CDR2 is YFSETQ. V was trimmed by 0 bases and J by 1 base, leaving 9 bases between them. The CDR3, as DNA: TGCGCCAGCAGCTTGGTGGCAGACCGCACAGATACGCAGTATTTT. Its translation: CASSLVADRTDTQYF.

V and J are TRBV14 and TRBJ2-4; D gene unclear. In germline, CDR1 is SGHDN, CDR2 FVKESK. V was shortened by 8 bases and J by 0 bases, with 17 bases between the two germline ends. This CDR3 has 16 amino acids. The CDR3 nucleotides are TGTGCCAGCCTCCCTTGGGCGACGTTAGCCAAAAACATTCAGTACTTC. Protein: CASLPWATLAKNIQYF.

The V gene is TRBV9, the J gene TRBJ2-1; 10 nucleotides match TRBD1. Germline values: CDR1 SGDLS, CDR2 YYNGEE. The CDR3 consists of 15 residues. J lost 7 bases, V lost 4 bases, and 8 bases had no gene match. The CDR3: CASSLGGTGANEQFF. The CDR3 DNA is TGTGCCAGCAGCCTAGGGGGGACAGGGGCTAATGAGCAGTTCTTC.

V usage is TRBV5-1 and J usage is TRBJ1-2; 11 bases line up with TRBD1. V trimming: 4 bases; J trimming: 13 bases; junction bases outside the gene matches: 6. The CDR3 is 12 amino acids. Looked up from germline, CDR1 is SGHRS and CDR2 is YFSETQ. This chain's CDR3 is CASSPDRGLATF. The DNA of the CDR3 is TGCGCCAGCAGCCCGGACAGGGGGCTCGCCACCTTC.

This clonotype was found many times. The chain links TRBV7-8 to TRBJ1-2; D call uncertain. Deletions cut 3 bases from V and 3 bases from J, with 5 bases between. Per germline, CDR1 SGHVS and CDR2 FQNEAQ. CDR3 length: 12 amino acids. CDR3 in amino acids: CASSFTHYGYTF. DNA of the CDR3: TGTGCCAGCAGCTTTACGCACTATGGCTACACCTTC.

The sample holds a few counts of this clonotype. The chain has TRBV7-3 and TRBJ2-1, with D perhaps matching TRBD2 (5 bases). This CDR3 comprises 21 residues. Germline V gene sequence: CDR1 SGHTA, CDR2 FQGTGA. Deletions cut 1 base from V and 4 bases from J, with 29 bases between. The CDR3 region has the DNA TGTGCCAGCAGCTTAAGAGTTCCGGGTTCGTATACTATCGGGAATTACAATGAGCAGTTCTTC. Amino acids: CASSLRVPGSYTIGNYNEQFF.

Many counts were recorded for this clonotype. The chain has TRBV7-9 and TRBJ2-2, with D possibly TRBD2 on 5 matching bases. CDR3 length equals 14 residues. V was shortened by 1 base and J by 10 bases, with 13 bases between the two germline ends. Germline-derived CDR1 and CDR2 are SEHNR and FQNEAQ (reference sequence). Here the CDR3 reads CASSLGTLEEELFF. DNA of the CDR3: TGTGCCAGCAGCTTAGGGACTCTTGAAGAGGAGCTGTTTTTT.